The subject of this entry is one TCR beta chain. Its specificity is not known. The sample comes from a study of monozygotic twins with inflammatory bowel disease. Study findings and constraints: Healthy co-twins had higher TCRbeta inverse Simpson diversity than their IBD twins.

Looked up from germline, CDR1 is SQVTM and CDR2 is ANQGSEA. The CDR3 is 14 amino acids. The template switching step added UMIs that contained a 6-nucleotide sample barcode. TCRdb re-analyzed the 5' RACE reads; it lists each CDR3 protein once, without DNA. The sample includes under 350,000 distinct CDR3 sequences. Source material: blood. The TCR originated in a human donor with ulcerative colitis or Crohn's disease, or a healthy co-twin of an affected twin (not recorded which). The chain recombines TRBV29-1 with TRBJ2-2; the TCRdb D gene call, TRBD2, has no DNA to confirm it. CDR3 region: CSGAGGPNTGELFF.